Presented here are 32 T cell receptor beta chains from one specimen sequenced in a study of cytomegalovirus exposure and HLA in healthy donors. The PCR contained 60 Vbeta and 13 Jbeta primers. Libraries were prepared by immunoSEQ multiplex PCR; TCRdb keeps only in-frame clonotypes and omits some of them. This table has about 200,000 clones, approximately 90% appearing once. The sample comprised PBMCs. All receptors derive from a boy younger than 10 in good health and CMV-seronegative.

This clone was recorded only once. This chain uses TRBV5-4 with TRBJ2-3; TRBD2 matches 13 bases. The CDR3 is 15 residues long. With 4 bases clipped from V and 3 bases from J, the junction kept 2 bases outside the gene matches. Germline-derived CDR1 and CDR2 are SGHNT and YYREEE (reference sequence). CDR3: CASSRTSGSTDTQYF. CDR3 DNA: TGTGCCAGCAGCCGGACTAGCGGGAGTACAGATACGCAGTATTTT.

This chain joins TRBV12-5 and TRBJ2-2; tentative D call: TRBD2 (6 bases). The CDR3 runs 14 residues. Germline V gene lookup returns CDR1 LGHNT and CDR2 FRNRAP. V lost 1 base and J 4 bases, leaving 7 bases between the germline ends. For the CDR3, the DNA is TGTGCTAGTGGTTTGGGACTAGGCACCGGGGAGCTGTTTTTT. Residues: CASGLGLGTGELFF.

This clone is a singleton in its sample. The rearrangement links TRBV4-1 to TRBJ1-2; TRBD1 matches 9 bases. This CDR3 contains 15 residues. V trimming: 4 bases; J trimming: 4 bases; junction bases outside the gene matches: 7. The germline CDR1 and CDR2 sequences are MGHRA and YSYEKL. DNA for the CDR3: TGCGCCAGCAGCCCCTGGGACAGGGTACTCTATGGCTACACCTTC. It translates to CASSPWDRVLYGYTF.

The chain joins TRBV5-6 to TRBJ1-5, with D unresolved. Trimming pared 1 base from V and 2 bases from J, leaving 16 bases between. The CDR3 length is 17 residues. Germline loops: CDR1 SGHDT, CDR2 YYEEEE. As DNA, the CDR3 is TGTGCCAGCAGCTTGAAATCGGGGTACACGGGCAATCAGCCCCAGCATTTT. It translates to CASSLKSGYTGNQPQHF. The full variable domain, in which reference TRBV5-6 and TRBJ1-5 provide the parts outside the CDR3, is DAGVTQSPTHLIKTRGQQVTLRCSPKSGHDTVSWYQQALGQGPQFIFQYYEEEERQRGNFPDRFSGHQFPNYSSELNVNALLLGDSALYLCASSLKSGYTGNQPQHFGDGTRLSIL.

This chain joins TRBV7-9 and TRBJ2-7; 7 positions agree with TRBD1. V dropped 4 bases and J dropped 4; count of bases not matched to a gene: 16. The germline V gene encodes CDR1 SEHNR and CDR2 FQNEAQ (reference sequence). The CDR3 is made up of 17 amino acids. The CDR3 region is CASSSPADRDLRYEQYF. CDR3 DNA: TGTGCCAGCAGCTCGCCCGCCGACAGGGATCTACGGTACGAGCAGTACTTC.

The chain recombines TRBV5-4 with TRBJ1-1; TRBD1 matches 11 bases. V was clipped by 5 bases and J by 0 bases; unmatched bases: 6. Per the germline V gene, CDR1 is SGHNT and CDR2 is YYREEE (reference sequence). The CDR3 contains 16 residues. This chain's CDR3 is CASRDGQGAMNTEAFF. The CDR3 coding sequence is TGTGCCAGCAGGGACGGACAGGGGGCCATGAACACTGAAGCTTTCTTT.

The V and J genes are TRBV7-9 and TRBJ2-1; the D is unclear. V lost 6 bases and J 5 bases, leaving 11 bases between the germline ends. CDR3 size: 13 residues. Germline V gives CDR1 SEHNR, CDR2 FQNEAQ (reference sequence). CDR3 protein: CASRPTLNNEQFF. The CDR3 coding sequence is TGTGCCAGCAGGCCAACTCTAAACAATGAGCAGTTCTTC.

This chain links TRBV18 with TRBJ2-3, with 10 bases identical to TRBD2. The CDR3 loop spans 16 amino acids. Germline V lookup: CDR1 KGHSH, CDR2 LQKENI. V lost 6 bases to trimming and J lost 3 bases; unmatched junction nucleotides: 9. CDR3 bases: TGTGCCAGCTCTCCCCAAGCGGGAGGGCCGACAGATACGCAGTATTTT. Amino acid sequence: CASSPQAGGPTDTQYF.

The chain uses TRBV11-2 and TRBJ1-4; 7 nucleotides line up with TRBD1. Looked up from germline, CDR1 is SGHAT and CDR2 is FQNNGV. Unmatched junction bases numbered 5, after V lost 1 base and J lost 6 bases. This CDR3 has 15 amino acids. In DNA, the CDR3 is TGTGCCAGCAGCTTAGTGCGCAGGGGGGATGAAAAACTGTTTTTT. Protein: CASSLVRRGDEKLFF.

The gene calls are TRBV18 and TRBJ2-2; D not resolved. V shed 3 bases and J shed 1 base, with 12 bases lying between them. The germline V gene encodes CDR1 KGHSH and CDR2 LQKENI. The CDR3 length is 16 residues. CDR3 protein: CASSPKTYENTGELFF. The CDR3, as DNA: TGTGCCAGCTCACCTAAGACTTACGAGAACACCGGGGAGCTGTTTTTT.

V usage is TRBV28 and J usage is TRBJ1-2; D call uncertain. Germline CDR1 is MDHEN and CDR2 is SYDVKM. There are 13 residues in the CDR3. Trimming removed 5 bases from V and 1 base from J, with 8 bases in between. The CDR3 here is CASSTTLNYGYTF. The CDR3 nucleotides are TGTGCCAGCAGTACGACACTTAACTATGGCTACACCTTC.

This chain uses TRBV10-3 with TRBJ2-7; 7 bases are a match to TRBD2. V lost 3 bases and J lost 4; bases outside the gene matches: 18. CDR3 length: 18 amino acids. Germline CDR1 ENHRY, CDR2 SYGVKD. The CDR3 nucleotides are TGTGCCATCAGTGATATCCTCGATATGACCGGGAGGCCTTACGAGCAGTACTTC. Translation gives CAISDILDMTGRPYEQYF.

V is TRBV5-1 and J is TRBJ1-1, with D possibly matching TRBD1 (5 bases). Trimming removed 4 bases at V and 3 bases at J, with 16 bases between. CDR1 and CDR2 (germline): SGHRS, YFSETQ. The CDR3 spans 15 residues. As DNA, the CDR3 is TGCGCCAGCAGCGGTGGTGGTCAGGGTTACACTGAAGCTTTCTTT. Amino acids: CASSGGGQGYTEAFF. The whole variable domain, remainder taken from reference TRBV5-1 and TRBJ1-1, is KAGVTQTPRYLIKTRGQQVTLSCSPISGHRSVSWYQQTPGQGLQFLFEYFSETQRNKGNFPGRFSGRQFSNSRSEMNVSTLELGDSALYLCASSGGGQGYTEAFFGQGTRLTVV.

The V call is TRBV28, the J call TRBJ1-2; D not certain. The CDR3 is made up of 13 amino acids. V lost 7 bases and J 3 bases, leaving 12 bases between the germline ends. CDR1 MDHEN and CDR2 SYDVKM come from the germline V gene. The CDR3 is CASTPGPYYGYTF. The CDR3 nucleotides are TGTGCCAGCACGCCTGGCCCCTACTATGGCTACACCTTC.

The V gene is TRBV6-1, the J gene TRBJ2-7, with D hard to call. The CDR3 length is 14 residues. The V end lost 9 bases, the J end lost 0 bases, and 15 bases lay between the germline ends. CDR1 MNHNS and CDR2 SASEGT come from the germline V gene. The chain's CDR3 is CASSADPYSYEQYF. CDR3 in DNA: TGTGCCAGTTCCGCGGATCCTTACTCCTACGAGCAGTACTTC.

This clone is a singleton in its sample. The chain employs TRBV11-1 and TRBJ2-7; 8 bases agree with TRBD1. CDR1 is SGHAT, CDR2 FQDESV, per germline (reference sequence). The CDR3 is 15 residues long. V lost 5 bases, J lost 3 bases, and 9 bases stayed unmatched. Here the CDR3 reads CASSPTLGQGYEQYF. In DNA form, the CDR3 reads TGTGCCAGCAGCCCGACCCTTGGACAGGGCTACGAGCAGTACTTC. Filled out from reference TRBV11-1 and TRBJ2-7, the complete variable domain reads EAEVAQSPRYKITEKSQAVAFWCDPISGHATLYWYRQILGQGPELLVQFQDESVVDDSQLPKDRFSAERLKGVDSTLKIQPAELGDSAMYLCASSPTLGQGYEQYFGPGTRLTVT.

This clone came up once. J is TRBJ1-5 and V is TRBV7-8; TRBD1 matches 10 bases. CDR3 length: 16 residues. Per the germline V gene, CDR1 is SGHVS and CDR2 is FQNEAQ. V dropped 3 bases and J dropped 2; count of bases not matched to a gene: 4. The CDR3 spells CASSLTGGGGNQPQHF. DNA for the CDR3: TGTGCCAGCAGCTTGACAGGGGGCGGGGGCAATCAGCCCCAGCATTTT.

The chain is built from TRBV5-1 and TRBJ2-7; a weak D match, TRBD2 (5 bases). V lost 6 bases, J lost 5 bases, and 15 bases lay in between. Per the germline V gene, CDR1 is SGHRS and CDR2 is YFSETQ. The CDR3 has 13 residues. The CDR3 region has the DNA TGCGCCAGCACCCCTTCGGGATTCAACGAGCAGTACTTC. This gives the protein CASTPSGFNEQYF.

This rearrangement joins TRBV7-8 to TRBJ1-2; no firm D call. The CDR3 totals 14 residues. Between the trimmed V and J ends, which lost 2 bases and 4 bases, there was a span of 11 bases. Germline V CDR1 and CDR2: SGHVS, FQNEAQ. CDR3: CASSLSGKSYGYTF. Here the CDR3 DNA reads TGTGCCAGCAGCTTAAGCGGGAAATCCTATGGCTACACCTTC.

The genes are TRBV28 and TRBJ2-3; 10 bases fit TRBD2. Germline CDR1 reads MDHEN; CDR2 reads SYDVKM. CDR3 length: 16 amino acids. The V and J ends lost 3 bases and 4 bases, in that order; junction bases with no gene match: 7. CDR3 in DNA: TGTGCCAGCAGTTTGCTAGCGGGAGTAGTCGCAGATACGCAGTATTTT. Translation: CASSLLAGVVADTQYF.

The chain carries TRBV5-6 and TRBJ1-2; perhaps TRBD1 as D (5 bases). Germline V gene data show CDR1 as SGHDT and CDR2 as YYEEEE. The CDR3 consists of 14 residues. Between the trimmed V and J ends, which lost 0 bases and 6 bases, there was a span of 12 bases. The CDR3 DNA is TGTGCCAGCAGCTTGGGCAGGGTCCCTAATGGCTACACCTTC. Its translation is CASSLGRVPNGYTF.

This clone was recorded a few times. CDR3 DNA: TGTGCCAGCAGCAGGAGCGGGACAGGGGACGAAAAACTGTTTTTT. It translates to CASSRSGTGDEKLFF. V gene TRBV5-4 combines with J gene TRBJ1-4; 10 bases are shared with TRBD1. The CDR3 spans 15 residues. Germline V lookup: CDR1 SGHNT, CDR2 YYREEE (reference sequence). V shed 4 bases, J shed 8 bases, and the junction held 8 bases outside the gene matches.

The V gene is TRBV5-4, the J gene TRBJ2-5, with D maybe TRBD2 (6 bases). The end of the DNA fits TRBJ2-7 better, so the J call may be wrong. The CDR3 is 14 residues long. The germline V gene has CDR1 SGHNT and CDR2 YYREEE (reference sequence). This chain's CDR3 is CASSSEGFRYEQYF. CDR3 sequence (DNA): TGTGCCAGCAGCTCGGAGGGTTTCCGCTACGAGCAGTACTTC.

The CDR3 bases are TGTGCCAGCAGTGAGGACAGGGTTCGGGATCAGCCCCAGCATTTT. Protein product: CASSEDRVRDQPQHF. The V call is TRBV28, the J call TRBJ1-5, with 8 bases fitting TRBD1. CDR1 and CDR2 (germline): MDHEN, SYDVKM. The CDR3 spans 15 residues. V lost 5 bases to trimming and J lost 5 bases; unmatched junction nucleotides: 8.

CDR3 bases: TGCGCCAGCAGCTCAAGACAGGGAGATTTTTTCTACGAGCAGTACTTC. Amino acids: CASSSRQGDFFYEQYF. J is TRBJ2-7 and V is TRBV5-1; 7 nucleotides agree with TRBD1. V was pared by 3 bases and J by 3 bases, with 12 bases of the junction left unmatched. The germline V gene encodes CDR1 SGHRS and CDR2 YFSETQ. The CDR3 totals 16 residues.

The rearrangement uses TRBV5-1 and TRBJ2-7; the D gene is possibly TRBD1 (5 bases). V was pared by 4 bases and J by 4 bases, with 15 bases between. This CDR3 has 14 amino acids. Germline V gene lookup returns CDR1 SGHRS and CDR2 YFSETQ. The CDR3 reads CASSPDNHQYEQYF. Here the CDR3 DNA reads TGCGCCAGCAGCCCGGACAACCACCAATACGAGCAGTACTTC.

J is TRBJ1-1 and V is TRBV6-1; 8 bases align to TRBD1. V lost 4 bases, J lost 1 base, and 11 bases stayed unmatched. This CDR3 contains 17 residues. Germline lookup yields CDR1 MNHNS and CDR2 SASEGT. The DNA for the CDR3 is TGTGCCAGCAGTGGGGGGGACAGGCCCGCGAGGAACACTGAAGCTTTCTTT. Translation: CASSGGDRPARNTEAFF.

The chain is built from TRBV27 and TRBJ2-1; D is perhaps TRBD2 (6 bases). Germline assignment: CDR1 MNHEY and CDR2 SMNVEV (reference sequence). V dropped 2 bases and J dropped 2 bases, with 10 bases sitting between them. This CDR3 comprises 15 residues. The DNA of the CDR3 is TGTGCCAGCAGTTTAATTTGGGGGGCCTACAATGAGCAGTTCTTC. Encoded protein: CASSLIWGAYNEQFF.

The gene calls are TRBV28 and TRBJ1-5; no clear D gene. There are 15 residues in the CDR3. Germline CDR1 is MDHEN and CDR2 is SYDVKM. The V end was cut by 6 bases, the J end by 7 bases, with 19 bases between. The CDR3 nucleotides are TGTGCCAGCAGCCCATTCTTCCCCGGTGAGCAGCCCCAGCATTTT. Protein sequence: CASSPFFPGEQPQHF.

The chain joins TRBV12-5 to TRBJ2-1; 8 nucleotides line up with TRBD2. Germline V lookup: CDR1 LGHNT, CDR2 FRNRAP. This CDR3 has 19 amino acids. After removal of 0 bases from V and 1 base from J, the junction contained 11 bases not matched to a gene. The CDR3 bases are TGTGCTAGTGGTTTGGTACCCGCGACTAGCGTTCAGTCCTACAATGAGCAGTTCTTC. This translates into CASGLVPATSVQSYNEQFF.

The chain links TRBV6-5 to TRBJ1-5; 7 bases are shared with TRBD1. In germline, CDR1 is MNHEY, CDR2 SVGAGI. The CDR3 has 13 amino acids. Losses at the gene ends were 5 bases for V and 2 bases for J; bases not matched to a gene: 0. The CDR3 protein is CASSGTGNQPQHF. The CDR3 nucleotides read TGTGCCAGCAGTGGGACAGGCAATCAGCCCCAGCATTTT.

This chain uses TRBV28 with TRBJ1-1, with D perhaps matching TRBD1 (5 bases). This CDR3 is 14 amino acids long. Trimming shortened V by 6 bases and J by 2 bases, and 13 bases separated the two germline ends. Germline assignment: CDR1 MDHEN and CDR2 SYDVKM. For the CDR3, the DNA is TGTGCCAGCAGGGGGGGGACGGTCAACACTGAAGCTTTCTTT. It yields the protein CASRGGTVNTEAFF.